This T cell receptor (beta chain) was captured in a study of T-cell reconstitution after alpha-beta-depleted transplantation in children. Germline-derived CDR1 and CDR2 are DFQATT and SNEGSKA (reference sequence). The CDR3 contains 13 residues. V lost 6 bases and J 1 base, leaving 9 bases between the germline ends. A library of TCRbeta sequences, prepared with unique molecular identifiers, was generated. TCRdb recomputed calls from the PCR reads with MiXCR, one row per CDR3 protein. The sample has approximately 200,000 distinct CDR3 sequences; about 14% are singletons. This clonotype has a count of ten or more.

This chain joins TRBV20-1 and TRBJ2-2; D gene ambiguous. This sequence originates from a human donor who donated a stem cell graft to a child with acute lymphoblastic leukemia. Material: PBMCs from the stem cell graft donor, obtained from the stem cell graft. CDR3 protein: CSAVEVNTGELFF. Written as DNA, the CDR3 is TGCAGTGCCGTTGAGGTGAACACCGGGGAGCTGTTTTTT.